What follows are 7 T cell receptor beta chains derived from one specimen sequenced in a study of chemoradiotherapy in HPV16-positive cancers. TCRdb's table, derived via immunoSEQ multiplex PCR, lists solely in-frame clones and lacks some. Here the sample spans approximately 5,000 clones, 70% to 85% being singletons. Specimen: tumor tissue, collected from a patient who underwent chemoradiotherapy. The receptors originated from a human donor with HPV-associated anogenital cancer.

J is TRBJ2-1 and V is TRBV11-2; no definite D call. Trimming took off 2 bases at V and 3 bases at J, with 8 bases between the two ends. This CDR3 has 14 residues. The V gene's germline CDR1 is SGHAT and CDR2 FQNNGV. As DNA, the CDR3 is TGTGCCAGCAGCTTAACCCTCGGCTACAATGAGCAGTTCTTC. This translates into CASSLTLGYNEQFF.

A few counts support this clone. CDR3 in DNA: TGTGCCAGCAAGCGGACTAGTTTCTATGAGCAGTTCTTC. Translation gives CASKRTSFYEQFF. V is TRBV28 and J is TRBJ2-1, with 7 nucleotides matching TRBD2. This CDR3 region has 13 residues. Looked up from germline, CDR1 is MDHEN and CDR2 is SYDVKM. Trimming took 7 bases from V and 8 from J; bases not matched to a gene: 8.

This clone has more than one count but fewer than ten. The rearrangement joins TRBV11-3 to TRBJ1-2; possible D gene TRBD1, 5 bases. This CDR3 comprises 16 residues. V was cut by 2 bases and J by 7 bases, with 20 bases left in between. Germline-derived CDR1 and CDR2 are SGHNT and YENEEA. The CDR3 region is CASSLSPGAGNFGYTF. CDR3 DNA sequence: TGTGCCAGCAGCTTAAGCCCTGGGGCAGGGAATTTTGGCTACACCTTC. Combining the CDR3 with reference TRBV11-3 and TRBJ1-2 gives the whole variable domain EAGVVQSPRYKIIEKKQPVAFWCNPISGHNTLYWYLQNLGQGPELLIRYENEEAVDDSQLPKDRFSAERLKGVDSTLKIQPAELGDSAVYLCASSLSPGAGNFGYTFGSGTRLTVV.

This clone showed up just a few times. The V and J genes are TRBV5-8 and TRBJ1-5; D is unresolved. In germline, CDR1 is SGHTS, CDR2 YDEGEE. This CDR3 spans 16 amino acids. Trimming took 2 bases from V and 6 from J, leaving 18 bases between them. This CDR3 reads CASSLISMATSQPQHF. The DNA of the CDR3 is TGTGCCAGCAGCTTAATCAGTATGGCCACCAGTCAGCCCCAGCATTTT. The full variable domain, completed using reference TRBV5-8 and TRBJ1-5, is EAGVTQSPTHLIKTRGQQATLRCSPISGHTSVYWYQQALGLGLQFLLWYDEGEERNRGNFPPRFSGRQFPNYSSELNVNALELEDSALYLCASSLISMATSQPQHFGDGTRLSIL.

The J gene is TRBJ1-2, the V gene TRBV7-3, with 9 bases lining up with TRBD1. The V segment lost 5 bases and the J segment 7 bases; nucleotides outside the gene matches: 5. Germline-derived CDR1 and CDR2 are SGHTA and FQGTGA. CDR3 size: 13 residues. CDR3 protein: CASSNGTGIGYTF. The CDR3 coding sequence is TGTGCCAGCAGCAACGGGACAGGGATTGGCTACACCTTC.

This clone was recorded a few times. This rearrangement joins TRBV7-2 to TRBJ2-7, with a tentative D call TRBD1 (5 bases). V was cut by 2 bases and J by 6 bases, with 8 bases left in between. The germline V gene has CDR1 SGHTA and CDR2 FQGNSA. The CDR3 is 12 amino acids. CDR3 protein: CASSLSGFEQYF. CDR3 nucleotide sequence: TGTGCCAGCAGCTTATCAGGGTTCGAGCAGTACTTC.

The V call is TRBV6-1, the J call TRBJ2-3, with D hard to call. With 4 bases removed from V and 3 bases from J, the gap between germline ends came to 14 bases. The CDR3 contains 15 residues. The germline V gene has CDR1 MNHNS and CDR2 SASEGT. The CDR3 loop is CASSAAPSATDTQYF. The CDR3 DNA sequence: TGTGCCAGCAGTGCTGCCCCATCAGCTACAGATACGCAGTATTTT.